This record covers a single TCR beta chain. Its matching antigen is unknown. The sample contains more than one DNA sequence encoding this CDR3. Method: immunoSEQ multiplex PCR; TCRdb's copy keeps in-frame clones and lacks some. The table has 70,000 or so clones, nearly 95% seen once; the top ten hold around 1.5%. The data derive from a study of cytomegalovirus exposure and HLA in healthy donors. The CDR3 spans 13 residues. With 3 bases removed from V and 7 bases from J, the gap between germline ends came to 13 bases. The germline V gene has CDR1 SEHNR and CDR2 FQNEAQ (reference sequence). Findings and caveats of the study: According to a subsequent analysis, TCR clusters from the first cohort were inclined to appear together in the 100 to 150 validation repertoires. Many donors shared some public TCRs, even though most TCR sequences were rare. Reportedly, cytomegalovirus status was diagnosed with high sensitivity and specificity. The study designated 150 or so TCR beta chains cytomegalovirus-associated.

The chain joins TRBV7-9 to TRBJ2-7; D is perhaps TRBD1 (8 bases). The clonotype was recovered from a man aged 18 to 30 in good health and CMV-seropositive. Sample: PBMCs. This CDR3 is CASSLTGEGEQYF. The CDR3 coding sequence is TGTGCCAGCAGCTTGACAGGGGAGGGGGAGCAGTACTTC.